These 18 T cell receptor beta chains were sequenced from one sample in a study of T-cell memory formation after mild COVID-19. TCRdb re-called the 5' RACE reads through MiXCR, storing one row per CDR3 protein. The sample yields nearly 250,000 distinct CDR3 sequences, roughly 14% seen once. The sample comprised PBMCs or a T cell subset sorted from them (not recorded which). The receptors shown here come from an adult woman who had mild COVID-19 (a few samples of this study predate the infection). Cell type and time point are not known.

The sample holds a few counts of this clonotype. The V call is TRBV30, the J call TRBJ2-1; 7 nucleotides align to TRBD2. The germline gives CDR1 GTSNPN, CDR2 SVGIG (reference sequence). This CDR3 spans 14 amino acids. The V segment lost 0 bases and the J segment 6 bases; nucleotides outside the gene matches: 5. As DNA, the CDR3 is TGTGCCTGGAGTGTTTCTGGACTAGGCAATGAGCAGTTCTTC. It is translated as CAWSVSGLGNEQFF.

Only a few counts were recorded for this clonotype. The chain is built from TRBV5-1 and TRBJ1-2, with a tentative D call TRBD1 (6 bases). The CDR3 is made up of 13 amino acids. Trimming took off 5 bases at V and 4 bases at J, with 12 bases between the two ends. Germline CDR1 and CDR2: SGHRS and YFSETQ. CDR3 amino acids: CASRHRAPYGYTF. The CDR3 bases are TGCGCCAGCAGGCACAGGGCCCCCTATGGCTACACCTTC.

V is TRBV2 and J is TRBJ2-5; possibly TRBD1 or TRBD2 for D (5 bases each). Germline CDR1 SNHLY, CDR2 FYNNEI. The CDR3 covers 16 residues. Trimming took 2 bases from V and 0 from J, leaving 13 bases between them. The CDR3 spells CASSERGTLYQETQYF. The CDR3 DNA follows: TGTGCCAGCAGTGAACGGGGCACCTTGTACCAAGAGACCCAGTACTTC.

V and J are TRBV18 and TRBJ1-4, with D unclear. Deletions cut 3 bases from V and 8 bases from J, with 7 bases between. The CDR3 runs 12 residues. CDR1 and CDR2 (germline): KGHSH, LQKENI. CDR3 sequence reads: CASSPAGEKLFF. The CDR3 region has the DNA TGTGCCAGCTCACCCGCTGGGGAAAAACTGTTTTTT.

This clonotype showed up many times. J is TRBJ1-1 and V is TRBV5-1, with D unresolved. Trimming cost V 4 bases and J 1 base, with 2 bases left between them. Per germline, CDR1 SGHRS and CDR2 YFSETQ. The CDR3 loop spans 11 amino acids. Written as DNA, the CDR3 is TGCGCCAGCAGCAGGAACACTGAAGCTTTCTTT. It is translated as CASSRNTEAFF.

This clonotype turned up a few times. The J gene is TRBJ2-7, the V gene TRBV6-4; D is perhaps TRBD2 (5 bases). The CDR3 runs 12 residues. The V and J ends lost 7 bases and 7 bases respectively, with 14 bases between them. In germline, CDR1 is MRHNA, CDR2 SNTAGT. The CDR3 loop reads CASISAGVEQYF. In DNA, the CDR3 is TGTGCCAGCATTTCCGCGGGTGTGGAGCAGTACTTC.

This clonotype was seen more than once but under ten times. This rearrangement joins TRBV29-1 to TRBJ2-7; TRBD2 aligns across 10 bases. CDR1 is SQVTM and CDR2 is ANQGSEA in the germline V gene. V lost 4 bases to trimming and J lost 2 bases; unmatched junction nucleotides: 11. CDR3 length: 16 residues. CDR3 loop: CSVASSSGRSTYEQYF. Written as DNA, the CDR3 is TGCAGCGTTGCGTCTTCTAGCGGGAGATCAACCTACGAGCAGTACTTC.

This clonotype was seen more than once but under ten times. V and J are TRBV5-1 and TRBJ1-2; possibly TRBD1 for D (6 bases). Germline CDR1 reads SGHRS; CDR2 reads YFSETQ. This CDR3 contains 15 residues. Trimming cost V 3 bases and J 6 bases, with 18 bases left between them. The CDR3 spells CASSSSQGSLNGYTF. The CDR3 DNA reads TGCGCCAGCAGCTCGAGTCAGGGGTCTCTTAATGGCTACACCTTC.

The J gene is TRBJ2-1, the V gene TRBV9; TRBD1 is a possible D gene (6 bases). The CDR3 covers 13 residues. V was pared by 2 bases and J by 6 bases, with 9 bases between. Germline CDR1 reads SGDLS; CDR2 reads YYNGEE. CDR3 region: CASSVLQGNEQFF. The DNA of the CDR3 is TGTGCCAGCAGCGTTCTACAGGGCAATGAGCAGTTCTTC.

This clonotype was seen many times. The chain is built from TRBV7-2 and TRBJ2-3; tentative D call: TRBD2 (5 bases). CDR1 and CDR2 from the germline V gene are SGHTA and FQGNSA. The CDR3 runs to 14 residues. Trimming stripped 5 bases from V and 7 bases from J, with 16 bases between. The CDR3 coding sequence is TGTGCCAGCAGCCTCTGGACTCGTACGAATACGCAGTATTTT. Amino acid sequence: CASSLWTRTNTQYF.

This chain connects TRBV11-2 to TRBJ2-1; D gene ambiguous. Trimming left V 4 bases short and J 0 bases short, with 16 bases between. CDR3 length: 17 amino acids. Germline lookup yields CDR1 SGHAT and CDR2 FQNNGV. Written as DNA, the CDR3 is TGTGCCAGCAGCTCCGATCGTCTTATTAGCTCCTACAATGAGCAGTTCTTC. This encodes CASSSDRLISSYNEQFF.

This clonotype was counted between two and nine times. The chain recombines TRBV4-3 with TRBJ2-2, with D hard to call. Trimming left V 6 bases short and J 8 bases short, with 13 bases between. The CDR3 is 13 amino acids. Germline lookup yields CDR1 LGHNA and CDR2 YSLEER. The CDR3 DNA is TGCGCCAGCAGGGATGACCGTGGAGGGGAGCTGTTTTTT. It specifies CASRDDRGGELFF.

The chain has TRBV29-1 and TRBJ2-1; D call uncertain. The CDR3 totals 15 residues. The V end was cut by 7 bases, the J end by 0 bases, with 16 bases between. The germline gives CDR1 SQVTM, CDR2 ANQGSEA. As DNA, the CDR3 is TGCAGCGCCGATCTCCGGGCGAGCTCCTACAATGAGCAGTTCTTC. Translating it yields CSADLRASSYNEQFF.

The rearrangement joins TRBV20-1 to TRBJ1-6; tentative D call: TRBD1 (6 bases). Germline-derived CDR1 and CDR2 are DFQATT and SNEGSKA (reference sequence). CDR3 length equals 15 residues. Trimming took 0 bases from V and 9 from J, leaving 15 bases between them. In DNA form, the CDR3 reads TGCAGTGCTAGAGATGGGCAGGGGAGTAGTTCACCCCTCCACTTT. The encoded protein is CSARDGQGSSSPLHF.

J is TRBJ2-1 and V is TRBV15; unclear D gene. The CDR3 totals 13 residues. Germline CDR1 reads LNHNV; CDR2 reads YYDKDF (reference sequence). Trimming pared 0 bases from V and 5 bases from J, leaving 5 bases between. The CDR3 coding sequence is TGTGCCACCAGCAGAGAAAAGGACAATGAGCAGTTCTTC. This sequence encodes CATSREKDNEQFF.

This clonotype was seen a handful of times. This chain uses TRBV7-3 with TRBJ1-2, with 7 positions matching TRBD1. The CDR3 contains 14 residues. Per germline, CDR1 SGHTA and CDR2 FQGTGA. J gave up 4 bases and V 4 bases, and 6 bases lay outside the gene matches. Here the CDR3 DNA reads TGTGCCAGCAGCTCGGGACAGAAGGCCTATGGCTACACCTTC. This gives the protein CASSSGQKAYGYTF. Full variable domain (remainder filled in from reference TRBV7-3 and TRBJ1-2): GAGVSQTPSNKVTEKGKYVELRCDPISGHTALYWYRQSLGQGPEFLIYFQGTGAADDSGLPNDRFFAVRPEGSVSTLKIQRTERGDSAVYLCASSSGQKAYGYTFGSGTRLTVV.

The chain combines TRBV5-1 with TRBJ1-4, with D hard to call. Germline CDR1 SGHRS, CDR2 YFSETQ. This CDR3 region has 12 residues. With 8 bases removed from V and 8 bases from J, the gap between germline ends came to 13 bases. CDR3 coding DNA: TGCGCCAGTAGAGCGGAGCCGGAAAAACTGTTTTTT. This gives the protein CASRAEPEKLFF.

The chain is built from TRBV20-1 and TRBJ2-7; D is undetermined. V lost 3 bases, J lost 0 bases, and 12 bases lay in between. This CDR3 has 14 residues. Germline CDR1 DFQATT, CDR2 SNEGSKA (reference sequence). The CDR3 sequence is CSASARKSSYEQYF. DNA for the CDR3: TGCAGTGCTAGTGCCCGGAAGAGCTCCTACGAGCAGTACTTC.